This passage covers 16 T cell receptor beta chains from one sample sequenced in a study of cytomegalovirus exposure and HLA in healthy donors. The PCR made use of 60 Vbeta and 13 Jbeta primers. This table comes from immunoSEQ multiplex PCR, and its TCRdb copy is limited to in-frame clones, with some not included. The sample lists approximately 190,000 clones; nearly 80% were seen once. The sample comprised PBMCs. The receptor set was obtained from a woman in her 30s in good health and CMV-seropositive.

The chain couples TRBV5-6 to TRBJ2-1; D is ambiguous. Trimming removed 4 bases at V and 5 bases at J, with 19 bases between. The CDR3 is 16 residues long. Germline CDR1 SGHDT, CDR2 YYEEEE. The CDR3 loop is CASSRGRSAANNEQFF. The DNA for the CDR3 is TGTGCCAGCAGCCGCGGTAGGTCTGCCGCTAACAATGAGCAGTTCTTC.

This clone showed up just once. V is TRBV9 and J is TRBJ2-1; a possible D gene is TRBD1 (5 bases). CDR3 size: 15 residues. Germline V CDR1 and CDR2: SGDLS, YYNGEE. Trimming took 0 bases from V and 2 from J, leaving 9 bases between them. The CDR3: CASSVEGQPYNEQFF. CDR3 in DNA: TGTGCCAGCAGCGTAGAGGGGCAGCCCTACAATGAGCAGTTCTTC. Complete variable domain (other parts from reference TRBV9 and TRBJ2-1): DSGVTQTPKHLITATGQRVTLRCSPRSGDLSVYWYQQSLDQGLQFLIQYYNGEERAKGNILERFSAQQFPDLHSELNLSSLELGDSALYFCASSVEGQPYNEQFFGPGTRLTVL.

In regard to this clone: Germline is not matched at one junction end, which may reflect a read error. The V and J genes are TRBV7-7 and TRBJ2-7, with a possible D match to TRBD1 (5 bases). Germline-derived CDR1 and CDR2 are SSHAT and FNYEAQ (reference sequence). The CDR3 is 15 residues long. The CDR3 protein is CASSLALGPTYEQYF. The CDR3 DNA is TGTGCTAGCAGCTTAGCCTTGGGGCCAACCTACGAGCAGTACTTC.

This rearrangement joins TRBV4-2 to TRBJ1-4; TRBD1 is a possible D gene (5 bases). Germline loops: CDR1 LGHNA, CDR2 YNFKEQ. V lost 7 bases and J lost 6, with 18 bases in between. The CDR3 consists of 15 residues. The CDR3 DNA is TGTGCCAGCACCGCGGCCGTGGGGGGATATGAAAAACTGTTTTTT. This translates into CASTAAVGGYEKLFF.

The chain employs TRBV6-5 and TRBJ1-2, with 9 bases that match TRBD1. V shed 6 bases, J shed 9 bases, and the junction held 5 bases outside the gene matches. Germline CDR1 and CDR2: MNHEY and SVGAGI. This CDR3 comprises 12 residues. The CDR3 loop is CASSTGGGSYTF. Here the CDR3 DNA reads TGTGCCAGCAGCACAGGGGGCGGTAGCTACACCTTC.

This chain joins TRBV6-1 and TRBJ1-1; D remains unclear. Trimming pared 7 bases from V and 7 bases from J, leaving 22 bases between. The CDR3 loop spans 15 amino acids. CDR1 is MNHNS and CDR2 is SASEGT in the germline V gene. The CDR3 nucleotides are TGTGCCAGCACCGACTACGGACTTAATGCCGGTGAAGCTTTCTTT. Amino acid sequence: CASTDYGLNAGEAFF.

The chain carries TRBV6-1 and TRBJ2-7; possibly TRBD1 for D (6 bases). The CDR3 runs 14 residues. In germline, CDR1 is MNHNS, CDR2 SASEGT. The V end lost 3 bases, the J end lost 6 bases, and 15 bases lay between the germline ends. The DNA of the CDR3 is TGTGCCAGCAGTGAGACAGGACACCCAACCGAGCAGTACTTC. Encoded protein: CASSETGHPTEQYF.

The chain has TRBV2 and TRBJ2-5; TRBD2 aligns across 11 bases. The CDR3 runs to 16 residues. J gave up 5 bases and V 4 bases, and 9 bases lay outside the gene matches. Germline V gene sequence: CDR1 SNHLY, CDR2 FYNNEI. Written as DNA, the CDR3 is TGTGCCAGCAGTGCCATACTAGCGGGGGTAGAGGAGACCCAGTACTTC. It translates to CASSAILAGVEETQYF.

The rearrangement links TRBV19 to TRBJ2-2, with 11 bases that match TRBD2. The CDR3 loop spans 15 amino acids. Germline V gives CDR1 LNHDA, CDR2 SQIVND (reference sequence). The V and J ends lost 5 bases and 7 bases, in that order; junction bases with no gene match: 6. The CDR3 bases are TGTGCCAGTAGTTTACTAGCGGGGGCCGTCGGGGAGCTGTTTTTT. Protein: CASSLLAGAVGELFF.

The count of this clone is one. The J gene is TRBJ2-1, the V gene TRBV15; D is ambiguous. The CDR3 has 17 residues. Germline V gives CDR1 LNHNV, CDR2 YYDKDF (reference sequence). V lost 0 bases, J lost 7 bases, and 19 bases lay in between. DNA of the CDR3: TGTGCCACCAGCAGAGAAGGTAGTCGAGAGGTAAGGAATGAGCAGTTCTTC. This encodes CATSREGSREVRNEQFF.

In nucleotides, the CDR3 is TGTGCCAGCTCGGGACTAGCTGGCACAGATACGCAGTATTTT. This gives the protein CASSGLAGTDTQYF. V is TRBV28 and J is TRBJ2-3; 9 bases align to TRBD2. V lost 8 bases, J lost 1 base, and 4 bases stayed unmatched. This CDR3 comprises 14 residues. The germline CDR1 and CDR2 sequences are MDHEN and SYDVKM. Filled out from reference TRBV28 and TRBJ2-3, the complete variable domain reads DVKVTQSSRYLVKRTGEKVFLECVQDMDHENMFWYRQDPGLGLRLIYFSYDVKMKEKGDIPEGYSVSREKKERFSLILESASTNQTSMYLCASSGLAGTDTQYFGPGTRLTVL.

V is TRBV4-2 and J is TRBJ2-2; TRBD2 agrees at 13 bases. The CDR3 has 18 residues. Unmatched junction bases numbered 6, after V lost 3 bases and J lost 2 bases. CDR1 LGHNA and CDR2 YNFKEQ come from the germline V gene. The CDR3 sequence is CASSHRLAGGYNTGELFF. The DNA of the CDR3 is TGTGCCAGCAGCCATAGACTAGCGGGGGGCTATAACACCGGGGAGCTGTTTTTT.

J is TRBJ1-1 and V is TRBV9; possibly TRBD1 for D (5 bases). The germline CDR1 and CDR2 sequences are SGDLS and YYNGEE. The V gene lost 7 bases and the J gene lost 1 base, with 11 bases spanning the gap. There are 13 residues in the CDR3. The CDR3 protein is CASARVQNTEAFF. The DNA for the CDR3 is TGTGCCAGCGCCAGGGTCCAGAACACTGAAGCTTTCTTT.

The table lists this clone with many counts. The chain employs TRBV15 and TRBJ1-1; D remains ambiguous. Germline V gene data show CDR1 as LNHNV and CDR2 as YYDKDF (reference sequence). The ends were cut back, 0 bases at V and 5 bases at J, with 4 bases in the middle. This CDR3 contains 12 residues. The CDR3: CATSREETEAFF. The CDR3 DNA sequence: TGTGCCACCAGCAGAGAAGAGACTGAAGCTTTCTTT.

The chain carries TRBV6-6 and TRBJ1-2; TRBD1 might be the D (6 bases). Germline CDR1 is MNHNY and CDR2 is SVGAGI (reference sequence). The CDR3 consists of 13 residues. The V gene lost 2 bases and the J gene lost 6 bases, with 10 bases spanning the gap. As DNA, the CDR3 is TGTGCCAGCAGTTACGGTTCAGGGGATGGCTACACCTTC. This gives the protein CASSYGSGDGYTF.

This clone was counted only a few times. The chain is built from TRBV7-2 and TRBJ1-2, with 8 nucleotides matching TRBD1. Germline assignment: CDR1 SGHTA and CDR2 FQGNSA. This CDR3 is 15 amino acids long. V was clipped by 1 base and J by 5 bases; unmatched bases: 6. CDR3 nucleotide sequence: TGTGCCAGCAGCTTAGGGCAGGGGGCGGCTTATGGCTACACCTTC. It specifies CASSLGQGAAYGYTF.